One sample yielded the 27 T cell receptor beta chains listed below, sequenced in a study of blood T cell repertoires in COVID-19. The assay was immunoSEQ multiplex PCR, and TCRdb's table has in-frame clones only and misses some. In the table there are approximately 530,000 clones, roughly 89% of which are singletons. Sequenced material: peripheral blood. The source of these receptors is a woman aged 50 to 65 with COVID-19, enrolled during active disease.

The rearrangement links TRBV18 to TRBJ2-3, with TRBD2 matching 9 bases. The junction had 5 bases not matched to a gene; V was cut back by 4 bases and J by 3 bases. The germline gives CDR1 KGHSH, CDR2 LQKENI. This CDR3 has 15 residues. DNA for the CDR3: TGTGCCAGCTCACTCTCTAGCGGGGCGACAGATACGCAGTATTTT. It translates to CASSLSSGATDTQYF.

The chain combines TRBV19 with TRBJ1-5; D gene ambiguous. The CDR3 length is 13 residues. Germline CDR1 is LNHDA and CDR2 is SQIVND (reference sequence). V dropped 1 base and J dropped 6 bases, with 7 bases sitting between them. CDR3 DNA: TGTGCCAGTAGTATAGGTGGGAGTCAGCCCCAGCATTTT. Its protein product is CASSIGGSQPQHF.

The chain recombines TRBV6-5 with TRBJ2-2; TRBD2 matches 9 bases. Germline trimming cut 8 bases from V and 4 bases from J; bases unmatched to any gene: 8. Germline CDR1 is MNHEY and CDR2 is SVGAGI. The CDR3 consists of 15 residues. Here the CDR3 DNA reads TGTGCCAGCGTCAGAAGCGGGGGGACCACCGGGGAGCTGTTTTTT. It is translated as CASVRSGGTTGELFF.

J is TRBJ2-1 and V is TRBV3-1 (or the pseudogene TRBV3-2); 14 bases are a match to TRBD2. The junction had 8 bases not matched to a gene; V was cut back by 4 bases and J by 9 bases. The V gene's germline CDR1 is LGHDT and CDR2 YNNKEL (reference sequence). The CDR3 length is 16 residues. CDR3 protein: CASSPHGLAGGGEQFF. The DNA of the CDR3 is TGTGCCAGCAGCCCCCACGGACTAGCGGGGGGCGGTGAGCAGTTCTTC.

The rearrangement links TRBV27 to TRBJ1-2; a possible D gene is TRBD1 (6 bases). V was clipped by 8 bases and J by 4 bases, with 14 bases between them. The length of the CDR3 is 13 residues. Germline V CDR1 and CDR2: MNHEY, SMNVEV (reference sequence). The CDR3 loop reads CASRPGEGYGYTF. CDR3 nucleotide sequence: TGTGCCAGCCGTCCAGGGGAAGGCTATGGCTACACCTTC.

The V call is TRBV19, the J call TRBJ2-7; 8 nucleotides match TRBD2. J was trimmed by 2 bases and V by 1 base; bases with no gene match: 4. This CDR3 contains 15 residues. CDR1 and CDR2 from the germline V gene are LNHDA and SQIVND (reference sequence). CDR3 region: CASSIGSGGTYEQYF. For the CDR3, the DNA is TGTGCCAGTAGTATAGGAAGCGGGGGCACCTACGAGCAGTACTTC. The whole variable domain, filled in from reference TRBV19 and TRBJ2-7, reads DGGITQSPKYLFRKEGQNVTLSCEQNLNHDAMYWYRQDPGQGLRLIYYSQIVNDFQKGDIAEGYSVSREKKESFPLTVTSAQKNPTAFYLCASSIGSGGTYEQYFGPGTRLTVT.

J is TRBJ1-5 and V is TRBV18; tentative D call: TRBD1 (5 bases). V lost 0 bases, J lost 0 bases, and 6 bases lay in between. CDR3 size: 15 residues. The germline V gene has CDR1 KGHSH and CDR2 LQKENI. The CDR3 loop is CASSPPGDSNQPQHF. The CDR3 nucleotides are TGTGCCAGCTCACCACCAGGGGATAGCAATCAGCCCCAGCATTTT.

The gene calls are TRBV12-5 and TRBJ1-1; 12 bases are shared with TRBD1. J was trimmed by 6 bases and V by 2 bases; bases with no gene match: 7. The CDR3 totals 16 residues. CDR1 is LGHNT, CDR2 FRNRAP, per germline. The DNA of the CDR3 is TGTGCTAGTGGTTTGTCCCGGGACAGGGGGCCAGCTGAAGCTTTCTTT. It yields the protein CASGLSRDRGPAEAFF.

The chain carries TRBV5-1 and TRBJ2-1, with 14 positions matching TRBD2. The CDR3 extends over 16 amino acids. In germline, CDR1 is SGHRS, CDR2 YFSETQ. The junction had 7 bases not matched to a gene; V was cut back by 4 bases and J by 7 bases. The CDR3 DNA reads TGCGCCAGCAGCCGGGAGGGGACTAGCGGGGGAAATGAGCAGTTCTTC. Residues: CASSREGTSGGNEQFF.

The chain is built from TRBV29-1 and TRBJ2-1; possibly TRBD1 for D (5 bases). The CDR3 extends over 14 amino acids. Germline V gene lookup returns CDR1 SQVTM and CDR2 ANQGSEA. With 4 bases removed from V and 7 bases from J, the gap between germline ends came to 17 bases. CDR3 amino acids: CSVAPTGLFNEQFF. CDR3 nucleotide sequence: TGCAGCGTTGCTCCCACAGGCTTATTTAATGAGCAGTTCTTC.

V usage is TRBV9 and J usage is TRBJ2-1, with a tentative D call TRBD2 (6 bases). Trimming removed 2 bases at V and 0 bases at J, with 12 bases between. The CDR3 runs to 16 residues. Germline lookup yields CDR1 SGDLS and CDR2 YYNGEE. DNA for the CDR3: TGTGCCAGCAGCGTGGGACTGTCGAGCTCCTACAATGAGCAGTTCTTC. Translation: CASSVGLSSSYNEQFF.

This clone has more than one count but fewer than ten. The CDR3 DNA reads as TGCAGCGTTGGGACAGTGAACACTGAAGCTTTCTTT. Encoded protein: CSVGTVNTEAFF. The genes are TRBV29-1 and TRBJ1-1; D is possibly TRBD1 (6 bases). Germline lookup yields CDR1 SQVTM and CDR2 ANQGSEA. V dropped 4 bases and J dropped 0 bases, with 6 bases sitting between them. The CDR3 contains 12 residues.

This chain uses TRBV5-4 with TRBJ2-3; 9 nucleotides agree with TRBD1. The CDR3 sequence is 15 residues long. The J segment lost 4 bases and the V segment lost 2 bases, leaving 5 bases of the junction unmatched. Per the germline V gene, CDR1 is SGHNT and CDR2 is YYREEE (reference sequence). The chain's CDR3 is CASSLPGQGADTQYF. The CDR3 region has the DNA TGTGCCAGCAGCTTACCGGGACAGGGTGCAGATACGCAGTATTTT.

This clone was observed once. The chain uses TRBV7-8 and TRBJ1-2, with TRBD1 identical over 8 bases. CDR3 length: 14 residues. Trimming took 3 bases from V and 8 from J; bases not matched to a gene: 8. Per the germline V gene, CDR1 is SGHVS and CDR2 is FQNEAQ. In nucleotides, the CDR3 is TGTGCCAGCAGCTTCGGACAGGGAGGCTCCGGCTACACCTTC. Residues: CASSFGQGGSGYTF.

In its sample, this clone was seen a few times. The J gene is TRBJ1-2, the V gene TRBV18; no firm D call. V lost 0 bases and J 0 bases, leaving 8 bases between the germline ends. CDR1 KGHSH and CDR2 LQKENI come from the germline V gene. This CDR3 is 15 amino acids long. The CDR3 region has the DNA TGTGCCAGCTCACCACCGGGCAGTTCTAACTATGGCTACACCTTC. Protein: CASSPPGSSNYGYTF. The whole variable domain, filled in from reference TRBV18 and TRBJ1-2, reads NAGVMQNPRHLVRRRGQEARLRCSPMKGHSHVYWYRQLPEEGLKFMVYLQKENIIDESGMPKERFSAEFPKEGPSILRIQQVVRGDSAAYFCASSPPGSSNYGYTFGSGTRLTVV.

This clone was picked up a small number of times. The rearrangement uses TRBV7-9 and TRBJ2-2; TRBD2 might be the D (6 bases). The germline V and J ends were trimmed by 5 bases and 1 base, with 11 bases remaining between them. This CDR3 has 15 amino acids. Germline V gives CDR1 SEHNR, CDR2 FQNEAQ (reference sequence). The CDR3 nucleotides read TGTGCCAGCAGCCCCCGGCGGGGGAACACCGGGGAGCTGTTTTTT. It codes for CASSPRRGNTGELFF.

V usage is TRBV19 and J usage is TRBJ2-3, with TRBD2 matching over 13 bases. This CDR3 spans 16 amino acids. Germline V lookup: CDR1 LNHDA, CDR2 SQIVND (reference sequence). J lost 5 bases, V lost 6 bases, and 8 bases had no gene match. DNA for the CDR3: TGTGCCAGTAGGGCCGGGACTAGCGGGGAGGTAGATACGCAGTATTTT. It yields the protein CASRAGTSGEVDTQYF.

The rearrangement links TRBV5-5 to TRBJ2-3, with D possibly TRBD2 on 6 matching bases. The V gene's germline CDR1 is SGHKS and CDR2 YYEKEE (reference sequence). V lost 4 bases, J lost 6 bases, and 15 bases lay in between. This CDR3 contains 14 residues. The CDR3 protein is CASSRVGGLDTQYF. In DNA form, the CDR3 reads TGTGCCAGCAGCCGGGTGGGGGGACTCGATACGCAGTATTTT.

V and J are TRBV30 and TRBJ1-1; TRBD1 might be the D (6 bases). Trimming removed 2 bases at V and 4 bases at J, with 14 bases between. Germline V gene lookup returns CDR1 GTSNPN and CDR2 SVGIG (reference sequence). This CDR3 has 14 amino acids. This CDR3 is CAWSLSTGRTEAFF. CDR3 DNA sequence: TGTGCCTGGAGTTTATCTACAGGGCGCACTGAAGCTTTCTTT.

The chain recombines TRBV11-1 with TRBJ1-1, with a tentative D call TRBD1 (5 bases). Trimming removed 4 bases from V and 1 base from J, with 10 bases in between. Germline-derived CDR1 and CDR2 are SGHAT and FQDESV (reference sequence). This CDR3 is 14 amino acids long. CDR3 loop: CASSSSGENTEAFF. CDR3 nucleotide sequence: TGTGCCAGCAGCTCCTCGGGGGAGAACACTGAAGCTTTCTTT. The full variable domain, its missing parts supplied by reference TRBV11-1 and TRBJ1-1, is EAEVAQSPRYKITEKSQAVAFWCDPISGHATLYWYRQILGQGPELLVQFQDESVVDDSQLPKDRFSAERLKGVDSTLKIQPAELGDSAMYLCASSSSGENTEAFFGQGTRLTVV.

This chain connects TRBV19 to TRBJ1-1; D may be TRBD1 (5 bases). Deletions cut 6 bases from V and 9 bases from J, with 11 bases between. The CDR3 consists of 11 residues. Germline V gene sequence: CDR1 LNHDA, CDR2 SQIVND (reference sequence). The CDR3 loop is CASRRGLQAFF. In nucleotides, the CDR3 is TGTGCCAGTAGGCGGGGACTTCAAGCTTTCTTT.

V and J are TRBV4-1 and TRBJ1-2, with D possibly being TRBD1 (5 bases). The CDR3 is made up of 14 amino acids. V was cut by 5 bases and J by 7 bases, with 17 bases left in between. Germline CDR1 and CDR2: MGHRA and YSYEKL. CDR3 residues: CASSMKRGESGYTF. DNA of the CDR3: TGCGCCAGCAGCATGAAGCGGGGGGAAAGTGGCTACACCTTC.

V gene TRBV9 combines with J gene TRBJ1-1; no reliable D call. The ends were cut back, 4 bases at V and 1 base at J, with 8 bases in the middle. The CDR3 is 13 residues long. The V gene's germline CDR1 is SGDLS and CDR2 YYNGEE. The CDR3 DNA follows: TGTGCCAGCAGCTCTGACACGAACACTGAAGCTTTCTTT. Amino acids: CASSSDTNTEAFF.

The chain employs TRBV10-2 and TRBJ2-4, with 7 positions matching TRBD1. The ends lost 0 bases at V and 4 bases at J; junction bases unmatched: 6. This CDR3 contains 16 residues. In germline, CDR1 is WSHSY, CDR2 SAAADI. CDR3 DNA: TGCGCCAGCAGTGAGTCGATTGGGACAGTTAAAAACATTCAGTACTTC. Its translation: CASSESIGTVKNIQYF.

The rearrangement links TRBV6-5 to TRBJ1-1; D remains unclear. Germline V gene data show CDR1 as MNHEY and CDR2 as SVGAGI. The CDR3 spans 13 residues. Trimming left V 7 bases short and J 4 bases short, with 13 bases between. CDR3 residues: CASTRSVGTEAFF. The CDR3 DNA sequence: TGTGCCAGCACCCGGAGCGTGGGCACTGAAGCTTTCTTT.

This chain uses TRBV6-5 with TRBJ2-7; 11 nucleotides match TRBD2. J gave up 7 bases and V 0 bases, and 5 bases lay outside the gene matches. Per the germline V gene, CDR1 is MNHEY and CDR2 is SVGAGI. The CDR3 is 15 residues long. CDR3 nucleotide sequence: TGTGCCAGCAGTTACTCTAGCGGGGGGGCCAAGGAGCAGTACTTC. Translation: CASSYSSGGAKEQYF.

This clone was counted once. The J gene is TRBJ1-5, the V gene TRBV6-1, with no clear D. Looked up from germline, CDR1 is MNHNS and CDR2 is SASEGT. CDR3 size: 12 residues. Trimming took off 1 base at V and 9 bases at J, with 7 bases between the two ends. CDR3 residues: CASSEGAGPQHF. The CDR3 coding sequence is TGTGCCAGCAGTGAAGGGGCCGGGCCCCAGCATTTT.